This record looks at one T cell receptor (beta chain) sequence and its context. Produced via immunoSEQ multiplex PCR; TCRdb's table is partial and in-frame only. Of roughly 300,000 clones listed, about 87% are singletons. Trimming cost V 6 bases and J 6 bases, with 9 bases left between them. The CDR3 spans 11 residues. CDR1 and CDR2 (germline): MNHEY, SVGEGT. The entry originates in a study of blood T cell repertoires in COVID-19. This TCR derives from a woman between 50 and 59 years old who had recovered from COVID-19. The sample comprised peripheral blood. The chain combines TRBV6-2 or TRBV6-3 with TRBJ2-7, with a tentative D call TRBD1 (5 bases). The CDR3: CASSSGFEQYF. The CDR3, as DNA: TGTGCCAGCAGCTCAGGGTTCGAGCAGTACTTC.